This is a list of T cell receptor beta chains from one sample in a study of blood T cell repertoires in COVID-19. Data came from immunoSEQ multiplex PCR; TCRdb stores just in-frame clones and leaves some out. The table has approximately 250,000 clones, over 75% seen once; the top ten hold 4.5% to 5.5%. The sequenced material came from peripheral blood. The source is a man aged 50-59 years with COVID-19, enrolled during active disease. The CDR3 runs from the conserved cysteine through the conserved F or W. Fields, in order: J gene, V gene, clone size, CDR3 protein. Clone size is not always given. Where it is, it says once, few, many or a class for expanded clones.

j_call: TRBJ2-2
v_call: TRBV7-9
clone_size: once
cdr3_aa: CASSHGTFNTGELFF

j_call: TRBJ1-6
v_call: TRBV7-2
clone_size: few
cdr3_aa: CASSLVGTGTSPLHF

j_call: TRBJ2-3
v_call: TRBV27
clone_size: few
cdr3_aa: CASPRGGRTDTQYF

j_call: TRBJ2-1
v_call: TRBV9
clone_size: .
cdr3_aa: CASSVGSSGSYNEQFF

j_call: TRBJ1-5
v_call: TRBV2
clone_size: .
cdr3_aa: CASSESETGRQPQHF

j_call: TRBJ1-4
v_call: TRBV3-1/TRBV3-2
clone_size: .
cdr3_aa: CASSRGGTGNEKLFF

j_call: TRBJ1-5
v_call: TRBV19
clone_size: .
cdr3_aa: CASSLGLAQPQHF

j_call: TRBJ1-4
v_call: TRBV2
clone_size: once
cdr3_aa: CASSHRGTTNEKLFF

j_call: TRBJ1-2
v_call: TRBV5-4
clone_size: .
cdr3_aa: CASSLEGRGGGYTF

j_call: TRBJ2-7
v_call: TRBV11-1
clone_size: many
cdr3_aa: CASSRSYEQYF

j_call: TRBJ1-3
v_call: TRBV3-1/TRBV3-2
clone_size: .
cdr3_aa: CASTGDGNTIYF

j_call: TRBJ2-5
v_call: TRBV5-1
clone_size: .
cdr3_aa: CASSNRETQYF